Reported below is one TCR beta chain. This sample is part of a study of shared clonotypes between healthy human individuals. Overall study context: The study enrolled a couple of women and a few men aged 18 to 49.

Donors comprised healthy HIV-negative adults lacking recent acute infections or vaccinations. Each donor was a Caucasian adult residing in Nashville, Tennessee. Method: immunoSEQ multiplex PCR; TCRdb's copy keeps in-frame clones and lacks some. The sample has roughly 700,000 clones; roughly 87% are singletons. This receptor was taken from a man between 18 and 29 years old in good health. Some clones in this sample may be carry-over from other donors' samples. The sample consisted of memory CD8+ T cells from PBMCs. As to subset: CD45RO+ cells pooled with CCR7-negative TemRA cells.

As DNA, the CDR3 is TGTGCCAGCAGCGACATCGGTCTAGCGATGTACTTC. This gives the protein CASSDIGLAMYF. The chain uses TRBV7-9 and TRBJ2-7; D is possibly TRBD2 (6 bases). Looked up from germline, CDR1 is SEHNR and CDR2 is FQNEAQ (reference sequence). CDR3 size: 12 residues. V lost 5 bases and J 12 bases, leaving 17 bases between the germline ends.